The next 23 T cell receptor beta chains were all read from a single sample in a study of T-cell reconstitution after alpha-beta-depleted transplantation in children. Unique molecular identifiers were incorporated into the prepared TCRbeta library. TCRdb passed the PCR reads through MiXCR, listing each CDR3 protein once. In the table there are some 840,000 distinct CDR3 sequences, 15% to 20% of which are singletons. The sequenced sample was PBMCs, mostly from graft donor cells, obtained 360 days after TCRalphabeta/CD19-depleted stem cell transplant. Every receptor here comes from a male patient between 5 and 17 years old who had a stem cell transplant for acute lymphoblastic leukemia, so the T cells may come from the graft donor.

The chain couples TRBV11-2 to TRBJ2-1; 13 bases align to TRBD2. The CDR3 consists of 16 residues. The ends lost 4 bases at V and 8 bases at J; junction bases unmatched: 8. Germline-derived CDR1 and CDR2 are SGHAT and FQNNGV. Here the CDR3 DNA reads TGTGCCAGCAGCTCCCACGGGACTAGCGGGACCGATGAGCAGTTCTTC. It translates to CASSSHGTSGTDEQFF.

CDR3 in DNA: TGCAGTGCTAGAGATCGCCGGGGGGTGAGGAGCTCCTACGAGCAGTACTTC. Translating it yields CSARDRRGVRSSYEQYF. V is TRBV20-1 and J is TRBJ2-7, with 7 bases identical to TRBD2. The CDR3 loop spans 17 amino acids. J was trimmed by 0 bases and V by 0 bases; bases with no gene match: 11. The germline V gene encodes CDR1 DFQATT and CDR2 SNEGSKA (reference sequence).

This clonotype was counted between two and nine times. The chain has TRBV12-3 or TRBV12-4 and TRBJ2-1, with D possibly TRBD2 on 6 matching bases. The CDR3 contains 17 residues. The germline V and J ends were trimmed by 3 bases and 0 bases, with 15 bases remaining between them. The CDR3 is CASSFGRGAHSYNEQFF. The CDR3 DNA reads TGTGCCAGCAGTTTTGGGCGGGGAGCCCACTCCTACAATGAGCAGTTCTTC.

A few counts support this clonotype. The CDR3 sequence: CASSGGERSEQYF. DNA for the CDR3: TGTGCCAGCAGTGGGGGGGAGCGAAGCGAGCAGTACTTC. This chain links TRBV12-3 or TRBV12-4 with TRBJ2-7; 7 positions agree with TRBD2. Trimming cost V 5 bases and J 6 bases; bases outside gene matches: 7. This CDR3 has 13 amino acids.

In DNA form, the CDR3 reads TGTGCCAGCAGCCTACGGAGGGGTCAGACCGGGGAGCTGTTTTTT. Protein product: CASSLRRGQTGELFF. The chain uses TRBV7-6 and TRBJ2-2; perhaps TRBD2 as D (6 bases). V shed 5 bases and J shed 5 bases, with 15 bases lying between them. The germline V gene encodes CDR1 SGHVS and CDR2 FNYEAQ. The length of the CDR3 is 15 residues.

This clonotype was seen many times. The rearrangement uses TRBV12-3 or TRBV12-4 and TRBJ1-3; D gene unclear. V lost 0 bases to trimming and J lost 4 bases, with 7 bases between them. The CDR3 is made up of 14 amino acids. In DNA form, the CDR3 reads TGTGCCAGCAGTTTAGCGGGCTTAGGAAACACCATATATTTT. It yields the protein CASSLAGLGNTIYF.

This clonotype was counted only a few times. The chain uses TRBV12-3 or TRBV12-4 and TRBJ2-2; 7 nucleotides align to TRBD2. V gave up 2 bases and J gave up 4 bases; unmatched junction bases: 4. The CDR3 runs to 15 residues. CDR3 nucleotide sequence: TGTGCCAGCAGTTTAAAGGGAGGGCCCACCGGGGAGCTGTTTTTT. Translation: CASSLKGGPTGELFF.

The chain has TRBV11-2 and TRBJ2-1; 8 nucleotides line up with TRBD2. The V gene end was trimmed by 0 bases and the J gene end by 0 bases; junction bases not matched to a gene: 7. This CDR3 is 18 amino acids long. CDR1 and CDR2 (germline): SGHAT, FQNNGV. Written as DNA, the CDR3 is TGTGCCAGCAGCTTAGATCCGACTAGCGCGAGCTCCTACAATGAGCAGTTCTTC. Its translation is CASSLDPTSASSYNEQFF.

The chain recombines TRBV19 with TRBJ2-7, with D hard to call. The ends were cut back, 3 bases at V and 3 bases at J, with 9 bases in the middle. Germline CDR1 and CDR2: LNHDA and SQIVND (reference sequence). There are 13 residues in the CDR3. CDR3 loop: CASSIGGYYEQYF. CDR3 sequence (DNA): TGTGCCAGTAGTATCGGCGGCTACTACGAGCAGTACTTC.

Note on this clonotype: This may stem from a read error, because a much larger clone lies one nucleotide away. This chain connects TRBV13 to TRBJ2-1; 8 bases are a match to TRBD1. The germline gives CDR1 PRHDT, CDR2 FYEKMQ (reference sequence). The CDR3 sequence is 14 residues long. The CDR3 bases are TGTGCCAGCAGCTTAGGCCAGGGGGCGTCGGGGTGGATCTTC. This gives the protein CASSLGQGASGWIF.

This clonotype has a handful of counts. The chain employs TRBV7-3 and TRBJ2-3; D may be TRBD2 (6 bases). V lost 8 bases to trimming and J lost 2 bases, with 11 bases between them. Germline V gene data show CDR1 as SGHTA and CDR2 as FQGTGA. This CDR3 contains 13 residues. CDR3 region: CASRRADTDTQYF. The CDR3 DNA follows: TGTGCCAGCCGGAGGGCCGACACAGATACGCAGTATTTT.

The rearrangement links TRBV4-1 to TRBJ2-5, with D possibly being TRBD1 (6 bases). The germline CDR1 and CDR2 sequences are MGHRA and YSYEKL. This CDR3 contains 16 residues. V was pared by 0 bases and J by 1 base, with 12 bases between. The CDR3 sequence is CASSQDVGATQETQYF. The CDR3 nucleotides read TGCGCCAGCAGCCAAGATGTGGGGGCCACCCAAGAGACCCAGTACTTC.

The chain carries TRBV12-3 or TRBV12-4 and TRBJ2-3; maybe TRBD2 (6 bases). Trimming removed 3 bases from V and 4 bases from J, with 11 bases in between. The CDR3 totals 14 residues. In DNA form, the CDR3 reads TGTGCCAGCAGTTTCGGGAGCACCGCAGATACGCAGTATTTT. Translated: CASSFGSTADTQYF.

This clonotype was detected a few times. The V gene is TRBV4-2, the J gene TRBJ2-2; 8 positions match TRBD2. J gave up 2 bases and V 2 bases, and 10 bases lay outside the gene matches. CDR1 is LGHNA, CDR2 YNFKEQ, per germline. The CDR3 is made up of 18 amino acids. DNA for the CDR3: TGTGCCAGCAGCCAACCGCTTAAAGGACTAGCCAACACCGGGGAGCTGTTTTTT. Protein product: CASSQPLKGLANTGELFF.

This clonotype was picked up a small number of times. V usage is TRBV20-1 and J usage is TRBJ2-5; 10 bases map to TRBD1. V lost 6 bases, J lost 5 bases, and 9 bases stayed unmatched. This CDR3 is built from 14 residues. Germline CDR1 and CDR2: DFQATT and SNEGSKA (reference sequence). In nucleotides, the CDR3 is TGCAGTGCCGTCGGGACAGGGGTGCCGGAGACCCAGTACTTC. This encodes CSAVGTGVPETQYF.

This clonotype has only a few counts. V is TRBV7-6 and J is TRBJ2-1; TRBD2 agrees at 8 bases. The CDR3 covers 19 residues. Per germline, CDR1 SGHVS and CDR2 FNYEAQ. V shed 5 bases and J 3 bases; nucleotides not matched to a gene: 18. Here the CDR3 DNA reads TGTGCCAGCAGCCAGGGCCTGCGACTAGCGTCGCGTGGCTACAATGAGCAGTTCTTC. This translates into CASSQGLRLASRGYNEQFF.

This clonotype occurred a few times. The chain combines TRBV29-1 with TRBJ2-2, with D possibly TRBD2 on 6 matching bases. This CDR3 region has 16 residues. CDR1 is SQVTM and CDR2 is ANQGSEA in the germline V gene. Trimming left V 3 bases short and J 1 base short, with 15 bases between. The CDR3 DNA is TGCAGCGTTGATGGTTCGGGAGACAAGAACACCGGGGAGCTGTTTTTT. This translates into CSVDGSGDKNTGELFF.

The table lists this clonotype with a few counts. V is TRBV11-2 and J is TRBJ2-5; 7 bases are a match to TRBD1. V was pared by 5 bases and J by 5 bases, with 8 bases of the junction left unmatched. The CDR3 loop spans 14 amino acids. The germline V gene has CDR1 SGHAT and CDR2 FQNNGV. As DNA, the CDR3 is TGTGCCAGCAGCCCGGCCTTACAGGGGGAGACCCAGTACTTC. Amino acids: CASSPALQGETQYF.

J is TRBJ2-5 and V is TRBV7-9; 8 bases agree with TRBD1. This CDR3 region has 14 residues. Per germline, CDR1 SEHNR and CDR2 FQNEAQ (reference sequence). Trimming cost V 5 bases and J 5 bases; bases outside gene matches: 7. CDR3 protein: CASSRAGGGETQYF. The CDR3 DNA reads as TGTGCCAGCAGCCGAGCAGGGGGCGGGGAGACCCAGTACTTC.

Regarding this clonotype: This may come from a read error, since a much larger clone is one base off. The V call is TRBV12-3 or TRBV12-4, the J call TRBJ2-7, with TRBD1 identical over 8 bases. The J segment lost 3 bases and the V segment lost 3 bases, leaving 7 bases of the junction unmatched. CDR3 length: 15 amino acids. CDR3 sequence (DNA): TGTGCCAGCAGTTTTCCCGGGACAGGAGGCTACGAGCAGTACTTC. It is translated as CASSFPGTGGYEQYF.

The chain joins TRBV7-8 to TRBJ1-1; no clear D. CDR3 size: 14 residues. The germline V gene has CDR1 SGHVS and CDR2 FQNEAQ. V was cut by 8 bases and J by 2 bases, with 15 bases left in between. CDR3 in DNA: TGTGCCAGCGGAATCTTAGACGGTAACACTGAAGCTTTCTTT. As protein: CASGILDGNTEAFF.

This clonotype was seen more than once but under ten times. V gene TRBV5-4 combines with J gene TRBJ2-1; no definite D call. CDR3 length equals 16 residues. The germline CDR1 and CDR2 sequences are SGHNT and YYREEE (reference sequence). The V end lost 0 bases, the J end lost 1 base, and 11 bases lay between the germline ends. Written as DNA, the CDR3 is TGTGCCAGCAGCTTGGCCGGCGGAAGGTCCTACAATGAGCAGTTCTTC. It codes for CASSLAGGRSYNEQFF.

The table lists this clonotype with a few counts. The chain links TRBV20-1 to TRBJ1-3, with D unresolved. The CDR3 runs to 16 residues. V lost 6 bases and J lost 0, with 18 bases in between. Germline lookup yields CDR1 DFQATT and CDR2 SNEGSKA (reference sequence). CDR3 sequence reads: CSATTGLPSSGNTIYF. The DNA for the CDR3 is TGCAGTGCCACAACGGGCCTCCCAAGCTCTGGAAACACCATATATTTT.